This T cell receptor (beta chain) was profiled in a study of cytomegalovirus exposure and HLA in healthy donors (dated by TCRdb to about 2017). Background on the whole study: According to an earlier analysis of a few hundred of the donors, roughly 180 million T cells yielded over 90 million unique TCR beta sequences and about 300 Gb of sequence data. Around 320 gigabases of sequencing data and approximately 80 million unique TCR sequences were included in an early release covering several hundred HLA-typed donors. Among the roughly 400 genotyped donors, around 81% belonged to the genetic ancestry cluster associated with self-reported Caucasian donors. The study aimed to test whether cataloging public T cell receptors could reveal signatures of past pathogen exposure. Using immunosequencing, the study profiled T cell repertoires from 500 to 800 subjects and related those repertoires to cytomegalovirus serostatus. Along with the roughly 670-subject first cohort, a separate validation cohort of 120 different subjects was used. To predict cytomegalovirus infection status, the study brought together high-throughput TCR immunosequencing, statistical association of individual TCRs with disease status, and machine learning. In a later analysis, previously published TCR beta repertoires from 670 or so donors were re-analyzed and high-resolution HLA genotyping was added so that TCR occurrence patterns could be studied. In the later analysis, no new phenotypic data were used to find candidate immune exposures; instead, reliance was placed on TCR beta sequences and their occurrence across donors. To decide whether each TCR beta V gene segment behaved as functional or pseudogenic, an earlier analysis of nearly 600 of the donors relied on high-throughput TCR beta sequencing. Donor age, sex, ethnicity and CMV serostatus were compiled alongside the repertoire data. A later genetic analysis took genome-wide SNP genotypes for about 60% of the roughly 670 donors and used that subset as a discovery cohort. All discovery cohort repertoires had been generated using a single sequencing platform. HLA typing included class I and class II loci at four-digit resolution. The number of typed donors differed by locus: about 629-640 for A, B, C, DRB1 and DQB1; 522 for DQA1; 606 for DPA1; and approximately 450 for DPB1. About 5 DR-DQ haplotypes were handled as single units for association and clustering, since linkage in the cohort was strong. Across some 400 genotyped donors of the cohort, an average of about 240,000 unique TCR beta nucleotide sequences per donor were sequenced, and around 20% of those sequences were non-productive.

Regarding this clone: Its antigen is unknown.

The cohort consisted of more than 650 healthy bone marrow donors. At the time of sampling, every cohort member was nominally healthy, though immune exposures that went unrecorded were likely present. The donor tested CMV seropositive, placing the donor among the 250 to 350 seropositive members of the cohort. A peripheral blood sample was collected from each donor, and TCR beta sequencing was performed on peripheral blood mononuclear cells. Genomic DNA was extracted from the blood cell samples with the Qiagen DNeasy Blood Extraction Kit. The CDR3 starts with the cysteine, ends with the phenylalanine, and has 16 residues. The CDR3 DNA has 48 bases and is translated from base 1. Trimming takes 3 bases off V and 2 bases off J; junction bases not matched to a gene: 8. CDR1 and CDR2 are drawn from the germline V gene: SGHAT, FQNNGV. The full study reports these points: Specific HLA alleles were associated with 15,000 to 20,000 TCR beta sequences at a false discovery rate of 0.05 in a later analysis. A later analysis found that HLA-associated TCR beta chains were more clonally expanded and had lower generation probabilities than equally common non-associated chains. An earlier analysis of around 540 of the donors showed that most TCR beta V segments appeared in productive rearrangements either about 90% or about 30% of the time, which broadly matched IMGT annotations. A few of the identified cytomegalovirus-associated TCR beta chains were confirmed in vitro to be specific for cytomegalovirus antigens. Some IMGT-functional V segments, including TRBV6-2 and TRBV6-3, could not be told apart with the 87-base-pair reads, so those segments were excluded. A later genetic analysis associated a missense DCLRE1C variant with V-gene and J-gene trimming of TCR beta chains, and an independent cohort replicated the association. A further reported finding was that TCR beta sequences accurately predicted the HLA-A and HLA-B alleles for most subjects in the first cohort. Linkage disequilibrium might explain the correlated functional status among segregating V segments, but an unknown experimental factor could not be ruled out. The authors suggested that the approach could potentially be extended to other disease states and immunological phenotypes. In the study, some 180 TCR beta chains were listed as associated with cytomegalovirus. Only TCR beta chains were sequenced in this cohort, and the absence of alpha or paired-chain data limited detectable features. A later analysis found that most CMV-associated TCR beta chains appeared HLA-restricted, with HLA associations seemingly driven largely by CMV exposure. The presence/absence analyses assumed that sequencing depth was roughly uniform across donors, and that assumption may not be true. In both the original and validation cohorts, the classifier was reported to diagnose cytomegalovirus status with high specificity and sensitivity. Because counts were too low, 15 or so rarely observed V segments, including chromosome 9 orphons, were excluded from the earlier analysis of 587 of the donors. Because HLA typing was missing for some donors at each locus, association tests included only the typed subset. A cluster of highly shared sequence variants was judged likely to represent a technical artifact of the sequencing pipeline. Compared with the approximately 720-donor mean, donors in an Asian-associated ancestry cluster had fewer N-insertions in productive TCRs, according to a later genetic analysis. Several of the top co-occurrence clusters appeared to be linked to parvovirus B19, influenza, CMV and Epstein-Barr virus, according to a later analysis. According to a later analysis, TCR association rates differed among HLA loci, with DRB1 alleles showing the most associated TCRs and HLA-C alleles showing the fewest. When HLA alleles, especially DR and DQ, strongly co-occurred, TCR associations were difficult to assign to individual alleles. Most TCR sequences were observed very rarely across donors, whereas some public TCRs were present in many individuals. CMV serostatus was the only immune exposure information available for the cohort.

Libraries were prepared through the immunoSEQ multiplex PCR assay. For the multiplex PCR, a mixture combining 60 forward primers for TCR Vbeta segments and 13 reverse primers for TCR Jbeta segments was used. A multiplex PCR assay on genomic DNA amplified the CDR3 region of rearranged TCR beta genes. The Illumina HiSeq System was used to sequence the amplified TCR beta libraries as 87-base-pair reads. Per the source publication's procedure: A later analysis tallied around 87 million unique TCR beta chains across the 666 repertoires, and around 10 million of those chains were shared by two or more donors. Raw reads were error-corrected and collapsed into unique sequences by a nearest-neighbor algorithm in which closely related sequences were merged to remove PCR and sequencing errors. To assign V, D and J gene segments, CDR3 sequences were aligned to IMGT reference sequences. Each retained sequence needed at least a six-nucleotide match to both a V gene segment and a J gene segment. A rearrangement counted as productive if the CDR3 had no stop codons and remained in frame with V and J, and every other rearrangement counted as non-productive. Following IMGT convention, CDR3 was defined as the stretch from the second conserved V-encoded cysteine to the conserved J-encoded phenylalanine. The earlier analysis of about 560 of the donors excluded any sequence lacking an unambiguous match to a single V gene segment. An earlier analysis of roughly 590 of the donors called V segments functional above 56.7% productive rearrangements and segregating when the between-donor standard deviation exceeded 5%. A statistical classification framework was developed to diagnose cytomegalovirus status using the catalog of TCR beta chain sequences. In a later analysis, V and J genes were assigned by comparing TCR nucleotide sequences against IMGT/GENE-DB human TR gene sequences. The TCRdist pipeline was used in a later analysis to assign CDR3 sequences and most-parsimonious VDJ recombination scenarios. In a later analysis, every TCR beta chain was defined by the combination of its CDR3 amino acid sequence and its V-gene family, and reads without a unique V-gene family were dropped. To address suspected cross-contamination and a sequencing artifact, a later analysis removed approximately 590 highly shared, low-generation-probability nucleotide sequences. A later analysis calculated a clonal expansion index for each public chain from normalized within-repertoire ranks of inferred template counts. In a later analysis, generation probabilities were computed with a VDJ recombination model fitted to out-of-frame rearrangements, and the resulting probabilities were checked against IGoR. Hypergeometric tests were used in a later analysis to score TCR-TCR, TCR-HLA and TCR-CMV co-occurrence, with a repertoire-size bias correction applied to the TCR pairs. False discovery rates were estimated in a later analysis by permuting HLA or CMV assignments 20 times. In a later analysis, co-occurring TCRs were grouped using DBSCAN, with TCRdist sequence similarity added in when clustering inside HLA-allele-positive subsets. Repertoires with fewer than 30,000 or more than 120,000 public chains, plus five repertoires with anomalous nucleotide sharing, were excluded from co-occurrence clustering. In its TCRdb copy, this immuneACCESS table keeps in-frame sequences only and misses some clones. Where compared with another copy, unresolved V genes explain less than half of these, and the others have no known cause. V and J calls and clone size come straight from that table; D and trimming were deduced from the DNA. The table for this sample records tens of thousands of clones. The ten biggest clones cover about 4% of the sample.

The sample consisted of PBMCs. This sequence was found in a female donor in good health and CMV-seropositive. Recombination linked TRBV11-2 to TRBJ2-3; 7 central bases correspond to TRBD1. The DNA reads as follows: TGTGCCAGCAGCTTCCGACCAGGGGGTCCCACAGATACGCAGTATTTT. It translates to CASSFRPGGPTDTQYF. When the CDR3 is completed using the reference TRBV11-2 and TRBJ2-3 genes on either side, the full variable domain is EAGVAQSPRYKIIEKRQSVAFWCNPISGHATLYWYQQILGQGPKLLIQFQNNGVVDDSQLPKDRFSAERLKGVDSTLKIQPAKLEDSAVYLCASSFRPGGPTDTQYFGPGTRLTVL.